Detailed here is one T cell receptor (beta chain). The target antigen is unknown. Second doses that came at about 4 or about 12 weeks were put together. The entry originates in a study of T cell responses to AZD1222 COVID-19 vaccine. Overall study findings and caveats: At baseline, seropositivity was found in only 5 to 7 AZD1222 recipients. Spike was spanned by vaccine-associated CD4 TCRs, which were dominant at 160-218 and 743-854. Spike-specific TCR breadth and depth were elevated following two AZD1222 doses.

Repertoires were generated with immunoSEQ multiplex PCR, while TCRdb's copy carries only in-frame clones and drops some. The sample comprises roughly 70,000 clones, 89% of which are singletons, and about 9.3% rests with the top ten. CDR1 and CDR2 (germline): SGHRS, YFSETQ. CDR3 length: 15 amino acids. V was pared by 4 bases and J by 2 bases, with 9 bases of the junction left unmatched. This chain connects TRBV5-1 to TRBJ2-7; TRBD2 matches 7 bases. This sequence was found in an adult who received the AZD1222 COVID-19 vaccine. The sequences come from peripheral blood, collected 28 days after the second AZD1222 dose. The CDR3 DNA reads as TGCGCCAGCAGCCCGGGGGGAGCGGGGACCTACGAGCAGTACTTC. Protein sequence: CASSPGGAGTYEQYF. Full variable domain (remainder filled in from reference TRBV5-1 and TRBJ2-7): KAGVTQTPRYLIKTRGQQVTLSCSPISGHRSVSWYQQTPGQGLQFLFEYFSETQRNKGNFPGRFSGRQFSNSRSEMNVSTLELGDSALYLCASSPGGAGTYEQYFGPGTRLTVT.